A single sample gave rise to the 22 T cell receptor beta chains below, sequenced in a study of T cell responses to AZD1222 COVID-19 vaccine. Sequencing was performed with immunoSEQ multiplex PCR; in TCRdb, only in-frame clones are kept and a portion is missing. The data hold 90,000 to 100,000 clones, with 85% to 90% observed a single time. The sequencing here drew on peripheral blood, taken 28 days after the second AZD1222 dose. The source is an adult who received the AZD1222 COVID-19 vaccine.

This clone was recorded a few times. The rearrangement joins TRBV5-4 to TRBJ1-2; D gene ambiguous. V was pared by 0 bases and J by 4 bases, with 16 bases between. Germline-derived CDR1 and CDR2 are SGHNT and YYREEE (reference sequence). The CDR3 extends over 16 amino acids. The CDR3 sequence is CASSLGLGTSLYGYTF. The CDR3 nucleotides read TGTGCCAGCAGCTTGGGGCTCGGAACGTCCCTCTATGGCTACACCTTC.

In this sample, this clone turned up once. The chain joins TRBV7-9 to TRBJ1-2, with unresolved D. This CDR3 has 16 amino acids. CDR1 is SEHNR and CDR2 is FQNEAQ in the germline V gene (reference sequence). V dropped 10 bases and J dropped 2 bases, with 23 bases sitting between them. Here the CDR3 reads CATYSRAPQTNYGYTF. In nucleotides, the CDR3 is TGTGCCACTTATTCTCGGGCGCCGCAAACAAACTATGGCTACACCTTC.

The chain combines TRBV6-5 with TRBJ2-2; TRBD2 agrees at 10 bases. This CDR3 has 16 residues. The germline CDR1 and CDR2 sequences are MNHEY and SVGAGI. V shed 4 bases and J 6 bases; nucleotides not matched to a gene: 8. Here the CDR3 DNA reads TGTGCCAGCAGTTCTCCGTCTAGCGGGAGTTCCGGGGAGCTGTTTTTT. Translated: CASSSPSSGSSGELFF.

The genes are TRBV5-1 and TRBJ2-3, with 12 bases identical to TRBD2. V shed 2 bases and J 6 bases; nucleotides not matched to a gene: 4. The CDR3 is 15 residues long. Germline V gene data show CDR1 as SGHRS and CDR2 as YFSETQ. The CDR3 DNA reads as TGCGCCAGCAGCTTCCTAGCGGGAGGGTGGGATACGCAGTATTTT. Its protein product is CASSFLAGGWDTQYF.

The CDR3 region is CASSQQGVGNTIYF. Here the CDR3 DNA reads TGTGCCAGCAGCCAACAGGGTGTCGGAAACACCATATATTTT. This chain connects TRBV6-5 to TRBJ1-3, with D tentatively TRBD1 (6 bases). The germline gives CDR1 MNHEY, CDR2 SVGAGI. Trimming left V 6 bases short and J 4 bases short, with 13 bases between. CDR3 length: 14 amino acids.

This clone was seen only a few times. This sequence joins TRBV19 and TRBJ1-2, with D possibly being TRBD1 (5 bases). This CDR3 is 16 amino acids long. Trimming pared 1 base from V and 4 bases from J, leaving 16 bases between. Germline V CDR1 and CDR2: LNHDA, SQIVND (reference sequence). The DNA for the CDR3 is TGTGCCAGTAGTATAGCAGGGACTCTCAGCAGCTATGGCTACACCTTC. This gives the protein CASSIAGTLSSYGYTF.

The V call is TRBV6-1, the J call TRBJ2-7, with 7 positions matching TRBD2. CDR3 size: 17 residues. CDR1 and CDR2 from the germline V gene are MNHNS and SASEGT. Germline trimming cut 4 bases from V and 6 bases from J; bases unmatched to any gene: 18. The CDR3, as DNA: TGTGCCAGCAGTGGGGGGGGAAGGTACTCTGGACTAGGCGAGCAGTACTTC. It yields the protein CASSGGGRYSGLGEQYF.

CDR3 residues: CASSAGYETPGANVLTF. CDR3 DNA: TGTGCCAGCAGCGCAGGATACGAGACCCCTGGGGCCAACGTCCTGACTTTC. This chain joins TRBV5-4 and TRBJ2-6; D unresolved. This CDR3 has 17 residues. Germline CDR1 is SGHNT and CDR2 is YYREEE (reference sequence). Trimming left V 4 bases short and J 2 bases short, with 16 bases between.

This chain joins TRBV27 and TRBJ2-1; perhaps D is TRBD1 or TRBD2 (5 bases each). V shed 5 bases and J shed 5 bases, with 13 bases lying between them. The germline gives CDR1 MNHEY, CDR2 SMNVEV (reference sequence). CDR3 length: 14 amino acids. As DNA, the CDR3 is TGTGCCAGCAGTCTGTATGGGGGTAACAATGAGCAGTTCTTC. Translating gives CASSLYGGNNEQFF.

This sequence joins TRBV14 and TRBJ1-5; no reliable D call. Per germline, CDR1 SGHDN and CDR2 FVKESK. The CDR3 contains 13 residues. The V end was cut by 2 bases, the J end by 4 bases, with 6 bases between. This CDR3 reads CASSQNRNQPQHF. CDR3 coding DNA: TGTGCCAGCAGCCAAAATCGTAATCAGCCCCAGCATTTT. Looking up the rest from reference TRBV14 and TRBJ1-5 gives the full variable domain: EAGVTQFPSHSVIEKGQTVTLRCDPISGHDNLYWYRRVMGKEIKFLLHFVKESKQDESGMPNNRFLAERTGGTYSTLKVQPAELEDSGVYFCASSQNRNQPQHFGDGTRLSIL.

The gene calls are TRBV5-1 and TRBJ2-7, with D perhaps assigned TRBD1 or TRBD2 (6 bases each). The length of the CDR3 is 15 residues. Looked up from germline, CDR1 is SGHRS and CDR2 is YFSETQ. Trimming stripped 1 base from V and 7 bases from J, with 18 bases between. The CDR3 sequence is CASSLIGARGGEQYF. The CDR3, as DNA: TGCGCCAGCAGCTTGATCGGGGCCCGAGGGGGGGAGCAGTACTTC.

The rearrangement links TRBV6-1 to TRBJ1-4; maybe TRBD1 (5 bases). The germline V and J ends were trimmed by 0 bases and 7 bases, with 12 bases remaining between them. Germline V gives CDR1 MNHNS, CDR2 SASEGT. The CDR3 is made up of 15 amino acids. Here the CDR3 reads CASSEAWGGVEKLFF. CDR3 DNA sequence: TGTGCCAGCAGTGAAGCTTGGGGAGGGGTTGAAAAACTGTTTTTT.

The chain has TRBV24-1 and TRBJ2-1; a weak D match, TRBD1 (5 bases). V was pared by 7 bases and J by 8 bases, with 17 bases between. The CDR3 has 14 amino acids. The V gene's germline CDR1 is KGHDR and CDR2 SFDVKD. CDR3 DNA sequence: TGTGCCACCAGAGCCCCCGGCAGGGCATATGAGCAGTTCTTC. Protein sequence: CATRAPGRAYEQFF.

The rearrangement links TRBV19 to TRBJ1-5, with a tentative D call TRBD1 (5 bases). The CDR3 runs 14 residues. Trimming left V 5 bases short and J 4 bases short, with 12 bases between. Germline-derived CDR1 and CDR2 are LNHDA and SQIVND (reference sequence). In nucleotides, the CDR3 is TGTGCCAGTAGTTCAAGGGGAGATAATCAGCCCCAGCATTTT. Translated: CASSSRGDNQPQHF.

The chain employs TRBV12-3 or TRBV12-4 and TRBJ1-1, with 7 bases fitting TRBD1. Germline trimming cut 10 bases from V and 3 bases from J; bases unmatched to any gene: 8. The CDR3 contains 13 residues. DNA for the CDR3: TGTGCCACCTACAGGGGAGGGTACACTGAAGCTTTCTTT. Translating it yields CATYRGGYTEAFF.

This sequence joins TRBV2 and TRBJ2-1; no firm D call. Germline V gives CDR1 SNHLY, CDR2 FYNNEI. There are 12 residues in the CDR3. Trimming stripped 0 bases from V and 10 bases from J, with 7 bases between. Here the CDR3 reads CASSEAGREQFF. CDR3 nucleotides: TGTGCCAGCAGTGAAGCGGGCAGGGAGCAGTTCTTC.

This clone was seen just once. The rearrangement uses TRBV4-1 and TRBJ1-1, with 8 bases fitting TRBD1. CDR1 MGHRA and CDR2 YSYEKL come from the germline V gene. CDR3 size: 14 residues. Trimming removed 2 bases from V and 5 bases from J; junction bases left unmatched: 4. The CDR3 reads CASSQQGARTEAFF. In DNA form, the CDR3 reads TGCGCCAGCAGCCAACAGGGGGCGCGGACTGAAGCTTTCTTT.

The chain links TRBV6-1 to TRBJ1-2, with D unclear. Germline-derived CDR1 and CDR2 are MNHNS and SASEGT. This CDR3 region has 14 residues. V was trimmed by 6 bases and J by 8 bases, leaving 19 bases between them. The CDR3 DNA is TGTGCCAGCAGCGAACGTGGGCCCTGGGGAGGCTACACCTTC. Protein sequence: CASSERGPWGGYTF.

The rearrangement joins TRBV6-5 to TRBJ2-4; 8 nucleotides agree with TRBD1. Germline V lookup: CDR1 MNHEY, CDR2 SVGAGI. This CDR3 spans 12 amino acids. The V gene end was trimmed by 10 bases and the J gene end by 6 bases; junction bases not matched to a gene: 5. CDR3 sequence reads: CATRQGLNIQYF. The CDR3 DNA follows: TGTGCCACCCGACAGGGGCTAAACATTCAGTACTTC.

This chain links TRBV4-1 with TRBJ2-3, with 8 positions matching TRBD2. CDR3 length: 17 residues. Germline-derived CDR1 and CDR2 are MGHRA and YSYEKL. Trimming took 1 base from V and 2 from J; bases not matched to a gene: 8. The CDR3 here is CASSQGQAGGNTDTQYF. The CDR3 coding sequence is TGCGCCAGCAGCCAAGGTCAGGCGGGAGGTAACACAGATACGCAGTATTTT.

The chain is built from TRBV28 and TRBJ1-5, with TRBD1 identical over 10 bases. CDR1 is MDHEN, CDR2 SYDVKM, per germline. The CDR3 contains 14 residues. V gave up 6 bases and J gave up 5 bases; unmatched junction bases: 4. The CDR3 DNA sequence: TGTGCCAGCAGGGGACAGGGGAAGTATCAGCCCCAGCATTTT. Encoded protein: CASRGQGKYQPQHF.

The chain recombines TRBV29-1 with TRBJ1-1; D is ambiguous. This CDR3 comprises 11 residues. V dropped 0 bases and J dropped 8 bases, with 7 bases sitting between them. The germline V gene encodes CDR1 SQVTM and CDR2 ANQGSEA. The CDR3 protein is CSVEEGKEAFF. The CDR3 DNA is TGCAGCGTTGAAGAGGGTAAAGAAGCTTTCTTT.